The next 16 T cell receptor beta chains were all read from a single sample in a study of blood T cell repertoires in COVID-19. TCRdb's table, derived via immunoSEQ multiplex PCR, lists solely in-frame clones and lacks some. The sample records 150,000 to 200,000 clones, approximately 91% being singletons. The sample consisted of PBMCs or T cells enriched from blood (not recorded which). The receptors shown here come from a young woman who had recovered from COVID-19.

J is TRBJ1-1 and V is TRBV10-3; D possibly corresponds to TRBD1 (5 bases). This CDR3 comprises 15 residues. V was pared by 3 bases and J by 7 bases, with 18 bases between. Germline V CDR1 and CDR2: ENHRY, SYGVKD. The CDR3 coding sequence is TGTGCCATCAGTGATCCCGGCCTCGGGGGAGGTGAAGCTTTCTTT. This codes for CAISDPGLGGGEAFF.

V gene TRBV11-2 combines with J gene TRBJ2-7, with unresolved D. This CDR3 is 12 amino acids long. With 2 bases removed from V and 6 bases from J, the gap between germline ends came to 8 bases. Germline V gene data show CDR1 as SGHAT and CDR2 as FQNNGV. This CDR3 reads CASSLSELEQYF. The DNA for the CDR3 is TGTGCCAGCAGCTTATCCGAGCTCGAGCAGTACTTC.

The chain recombines TRBV7-2 with TRBJ2-3; D unclear. V was pared by 8 bases and J by 4 bases, with 16 bases between. The CDR3 contains 14 residues. Germline V gene sequence: CDR1 SGHTA, CDR2 FQGNSA. CDR3 sequence reads: CASAPGYGSDTQYF. The CDR3 DNA sequence: TGTGCCAGCGCTCCGGGTTACGGATCAGATACGCAGTATTTT. The complete variable domain, with remaining parts taken from reference TRBV7-2 and TRBJ2-3, reads GAGVSQSPSNKVTEKGKDVELRCDPISGHTALYWYRQSLGQGLEFLIYFQGNSAPDKSGLPSDRFSAERTGGSVSTLTIQRTQQEDSAVYLCASAPGYGSDTQYFGPGTRLTVL.

This clone has more than one count but fewer than ten. CDR3 bases: TGTGCCAGCTCACCCCCAGGGTTCGAGTATCAGCCCCAGCATTTT. This codes for CASSPPGFEYQPQHF. The rearrangement joins TRBV18 to TRBJ1-5; possibly TRBD1 for D (5 bases). Germline CDR1 is KGHSH and CDR2 is LQKENI. V lost 3 bases, J lost 5 bases, and 14 bases lay in between. The CDR3 is made up of 15 amino acids. The complete variable domain, with remaining parts taken from reference TRBV18 and TRBJ1-5, reads NAGVMQNPRHLVRRRGQEARLRCSPMKGHSHVYWYRQLPEEGLKFMVYLQKENIIDESGMPKERFSAEFPKEGPSILRIQQVVRGDSAAYFCASSPPGFEYQPQHFGDGTRLSIL.

Points on this clone: Different DNA sequences within this sample yield the same CDR3. The V call is TRBV9, the J call TRBJ2-7; the D is unclear. Germline loops: CDR1 SGDLS, CDR2 YYNGEE. The CDR3 consists of 12 residues. Trimming stripped 0 bases from V and 6 bases from J, with 7 bases between. This CDR3 reads CASSVGGGEQYF. CDR3 nucleotides: TGTGCCAGCAGCGTAGGAGGTGGCGAGCAGTACTTC.

The chain couples TRBV7-3 to TRBJ2-5; a weak D match, TRBD2 (5 bases). Trimming cost V 0 bases and J 1 base, with 15 bases left between them. There are 17 residues in the CDR3. CDR1 is SGHTA and CDR2 is FQGTGA in the germline V gene. CDR3 sequence reads: CASSLTGGRSPQETQYF. DNA of the CDR3: TGTGCCAGCAGCTTAACTGGCGGGCGGAGTCCCCAAGAGACCCAGTACTTC.

V gene TRBV21-1 combines with J gene TRBJ2-3; the table's D call of TRBD1 was not tested on the DNA. TRBV21-1 is a pseudogene segment. The CDR3 extends over 18 amino acids. CDR3 protein: CASSHHRPGTPVTDTQYF. The CDR3, as DNA: TGTGCCAGCAGCCATCATCGACCCGGGACACCTGTCACAGATACGCAGTATTTT.

The chain couples TRBV28 to TRBJ1-1; D is uncertain. Trimming took off 7 bases at V and 1 base at J, with 13 bases between the two ends. Germline V gives CDR1 MDHEN, CDR2 SYDVKM. The CDR3 sequence is 14 residues long. The CDR3 sequence: CASNTNPPNTEAFF. As DNA, the CDR3 is TGTGCCAGCAACACTAACCCACCGAACACTGAAGCTTTCTTT.

This chain joins TRBV2 and TRBJ2-1; D perhaps matches TRBD1 (6 bases). Germline loops: CDR1 SNHLY, CDR2 FYNNEI. V was pared by 2 bases and J by 4 bases, with 21 bases between. The CDR3 sequence is 18 residues long. The CDR3 sequence: CASSETVVRGRGYNEQFF. The CDR3 coding sequence is TGTGCCAGCAGTGAAACGGTGGTAAGGGGGAGAGGGTACAATGAGCAGTTCTTC.

This chain connects TRBV6-4 to TRBJ1-1; a possible D gene is TRBD1 (6 bases). There are 15 residues in the CDR3. Germline CDR1 is MRHNA and CDR2 is SNTAGT. The V end lost 9 bases, the J end lost 1 base, and 18 bases lay between the germline ends. The CDR3 DNA reads TGTGCCAGAACGAGCAGGGGTCGGTGGAACACTGAAGCTTTCTTT. Translating gives CARTSRGRWNTEAFF.

The genes are TRBV10-1 and TRBJ2-3; a weak D match, TRBD2 (5 bases). The germline gives CDR1 WNHNN, CDR2 SYGVQD (reference sequence). Trimming cost V 2 bases and J 8 bases, with 14 bases left between them. This CDR3 is built from 14 residues. CDR3 in DNA: TGCGCCAGCAGTGAGCCCCTTCGGGGTTCTACGCAGTATTTT. As protein: CASSEPLRGSTQYF.

J is TRBJ1-1 and V is TRBV28, with TRBD1 as a possible D gene (6 bases). The CDR3 spans 15 residues. The V and J ends lost 5 bases and 3 bases respectively, with 16 bases between them. CDR1 and CDR2 from the germline V gene are MDHEN and SYDVKM. The CDR3 here is CASSPGAGAYTEAFF. CDR3 DNA sequence: TGTGCCAGCAGTCCAGGGGCAGGGGCTTACACTGAAGCTTTCTTT.

This chain uses TRBV28 with TRBJ2-7, with TRBD2 identical over 11 bases. The CDR3 spans 16 residues. Germline CDR1 MDHEN, CDR2 SYDVKM. Trimming took 2 bases from V and 9 from J; bases not matched to a gene: 12. The CDR3 DNA is TGTGCCAGCAGTTTAAGTGGACTAGCGGGCCCAATTTCGCAGTACTTC. Protein: CASSLSGLAGPISQYF.

The chain couples TRBV4-2 to TRBJ2-7; 7 bases fit TRBD2. J lost 0 bases, V lost 0 bases, and 5 bases had no gene match. Per the germline V gene, CDR1 is LGHNA and CDR2 is YNFKEQ. The CDR3 has 16 residues. The chain's CDR3 is CASSQDFGDYSYEQYF. The DNA of the CDR3 is TGTGCCAGCAGCCAAGATTTTGGGGACTACTCCTACGAGCAGTACTTC.

The chain recombines TRBV5-1 with TRBJ2-1; D may be TRBD1 (6 bases). The V gene's germline CDR1 is SGHRS and CDR2 YFSETQ. The CDR3 is made up of 15 amino acids. Trimming removed 4 bases from V and 8 bases from J, with 19 bases in between. The CDR3, as DNA: TGCGCCAGCAGCACACTCGGGCCCTCAGGGGATGAGCAGTTCTTC. It is translated as CASSTLGPSGDEQFF.

The chain combines TRBV7-9 with TRBJ2-5; weak D call: TRBD1 (5 bases). Deletions cut 0 bases from V and 2 bases from J, with 7 bases between. Germline loops: CDR1 SEHNR, CDR2 FQNEAQ (reference sequence). CDR3 length: 14 amino acids. CDR3 coding DNA: TGTGCCAGCAGCTTAGCAGGGGATCAAGAGACCCAGTACTTC. Amino acids: CASSLAGDQETQYF.